This T cell receptor beta chain is drawn from a study of blood T cells in healthy people across ages. Study-wide points: Roughly linearly, TCR beta diversity per million T cells fell as age increased.

CDR3 length: 13 residues. The germline CDR1 and CDR2 sequences are SNHLY and FYNNEI. Trimming left V 2 bases short and J 5 bases short, with 9 bases between. A second PCR, run for about 7 to 11 cycles, used a sample-barcoded 5' primer plus a J-beta primer mix. MiXCR, run by TCRdb on the 5' RACE reads, gives a single entry per CDR3 protein. This table has some 1,800,000 distinct CDR3 sequences, around 42% appearing once. Remarks on this clonotype: The antigen is unknown.

Sequenced input: blood. The TCR sequence derives from a human donor in good health. The rearrangement uses TRBV2 and TRBJ2-5, with D perhaps matching TRBD2 (5 bases). CDR3 in DNA: TGTGCCAGCAGTGAACTGACGGGGGAGACCCAGTACTTC. Protein: CASSELTGETQYF.